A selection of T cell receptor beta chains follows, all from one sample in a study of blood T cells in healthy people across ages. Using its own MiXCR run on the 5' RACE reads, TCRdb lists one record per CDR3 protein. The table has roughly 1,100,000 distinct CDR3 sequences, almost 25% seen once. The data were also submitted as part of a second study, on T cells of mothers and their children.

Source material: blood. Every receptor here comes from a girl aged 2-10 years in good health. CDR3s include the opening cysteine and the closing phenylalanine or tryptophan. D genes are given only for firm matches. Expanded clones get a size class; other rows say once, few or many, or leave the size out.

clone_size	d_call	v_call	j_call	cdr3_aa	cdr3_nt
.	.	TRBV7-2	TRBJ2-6	CASSVLGAAGANVLTF	TGTGCCAGCAGCGTCCTGGGGGCGGCTGGGGCCAACGTCCTGACTTTC
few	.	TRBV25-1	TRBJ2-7	CASSDPVGAFEQYF	TGTGCCAGCAGTGATCCCGTAGGGGCCTTCGAGCAGTACTTC
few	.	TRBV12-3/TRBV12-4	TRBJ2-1	CASRSSSSYNEQFF	TGTGCCAGCAGATCGAGCAGCTCCTACAATGAGCAGTTCTTC
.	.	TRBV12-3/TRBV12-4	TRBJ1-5	CASRPTGHSNQPQHF	TGTGCCAGCAGACCAACAGGACATAGCAATCAGCCCCAGCATTTT
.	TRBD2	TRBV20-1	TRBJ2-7	CSPLKMASGSGEQYF	TGCAGTCCATTGAAGATGGCTAGCGGGAGTGGTGAGCAGTACTTC
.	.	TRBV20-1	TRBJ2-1	CSARGDWENNEQFF	TGCAGTGCTAGGGGGGACTGGGAGAACAATGAGCAGTTCTTC
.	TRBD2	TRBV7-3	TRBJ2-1	CASSLRASGIKEQFF	TGTGCCAGCAGCCTTAGGGCTAGCGGGATAAAGGAGCAGTTCTTC
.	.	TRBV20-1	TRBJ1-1	CSARGTPGIFYEAFF	TGCAGTGCTAGGGGGACCCCGGGGATTTTTTATGAAGCTTTCTTT
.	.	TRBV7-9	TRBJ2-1	CASRDIPYNEQFF	TGTGCCAGCAGGGACATCCCATACAATGAGCAGTTCTTC
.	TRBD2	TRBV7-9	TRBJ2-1	CASSPVAGVSNNEQFF	TGTGCCAGCAGCCCCGTAGCGGGGGTCTCCAACAATGAGCAGTTCTTC
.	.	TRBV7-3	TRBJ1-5	CASSPDPSQGGVIQPQHF	TGTGCCAGCAGCCCAGACCCTTCCCAGGGTGGGGTCATCCAGCCCCAGCATTTT
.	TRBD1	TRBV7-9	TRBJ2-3	CASGYGTAYTDTQYF	TGTGCCAGCGGGTACGGGACAGCTTACACAGATACGCAGTATTTT
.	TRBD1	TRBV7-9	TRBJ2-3	CASPRDRNRGRKDTQYF	TGTGCCAGCCCTCGCGACCGGAACAGGGGAAGAAAAGATACGCAGTATTTT
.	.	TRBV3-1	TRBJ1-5	CASSQGPTGAEMHF	TGTGCCAGCAGCCAAGGTCCGACTGGGGCTGAAATGCATTTT
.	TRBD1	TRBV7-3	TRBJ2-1	CASSYETGYYNEQFF	TGTGCCAGCAGCTACGAGACAGGGTACTACAATGAGCAGTTCTTC
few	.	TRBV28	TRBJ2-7	CASSLMSSSYEQYF	TGTGCCAGCAGTTTGATGAGTTCCTCCTACGAGCAGTACTTC
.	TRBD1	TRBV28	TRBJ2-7	CASTSGQNYEQYF	TGTGCCAGCACCTCGGGACAGAATTACGAGCAGTACTTC
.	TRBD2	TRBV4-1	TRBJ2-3	CASSQLAGADTQYF	TGCGCCAGCAGCCAACTAGCGGGAGCAGATACGCAGTATTTT
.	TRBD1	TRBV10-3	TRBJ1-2	CAIRAGTATHGYTF	TGTGCCATCAGAGCCGGGACAGCCACCCATGGCTACACCTTC
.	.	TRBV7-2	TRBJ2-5	CASSSERSQETQYF	TGTGCCAGCAGCTCCGAGCGGTCACAAGAGACCCAGTACTTC
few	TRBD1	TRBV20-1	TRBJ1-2	CSAWPTGDIYGYTF	TGCAGTGCTTGGCCGACAGGGGATATTTATGGCTACACCTTC
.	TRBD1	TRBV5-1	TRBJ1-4	CASSPIPTGEGEKLFF	TGCGCCAGCAGCCCGATACCGACAGGGGAAGGTGAAAAACTGTTTTTT
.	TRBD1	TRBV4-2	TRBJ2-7	CASSQAGTGIHEQYF	TGTGCCAGCAGCCAAGCAGGGACAGGGATTCACGAGCAGTACTTC
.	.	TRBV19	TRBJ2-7	CASSTPGSSSEQYF	TGTGCCAGTAGTACCCCAGGGTCCTCCTCCGAGCAGTACTTC
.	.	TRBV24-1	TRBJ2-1	CATRGQTNEQFF	TGTGCCACCCGGGGACAAACCAATGAGCAGTTCTTC
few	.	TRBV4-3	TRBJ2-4	CASSQDPAGPNENIQYF	TGCGCCAGCAGCCAAGATCCAGCGGGTCCCAACGAAAACATTCAGTACTTC
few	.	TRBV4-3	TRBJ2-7	CASSQDFTPTYEQYF	TGCGCCAGCAGCCAAGATTTCACTCCTACCTACGAGCAGTACTTC
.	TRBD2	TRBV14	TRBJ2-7	CASSQGGGATYEQYF	TGTGCCAGCAGCCAAGGCGGGGGGGCAACCTACGAGCAGTACTTC
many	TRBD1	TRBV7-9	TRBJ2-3	CAESNRGQDTDTQYF	TGTGCAGAATCAAACAGGGGGCAAGACACAGATACGCAGTATTTT
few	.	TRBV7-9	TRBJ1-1	CASSLVRIDTEAFF	TGTGCCAGCAGCTTAGTTCGGATCGACACTGAAGCTTTCTTT
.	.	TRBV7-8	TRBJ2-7	CASSSRSSGESSYEQYF	TGTGCCAGCAGCTCCCGATCATCAGGGGAGAGCTCCTACGAGCAGTACTTC
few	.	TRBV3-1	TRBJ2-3	CASSQNPAVWSTDTQYF	TGTGCCAGCAGCCAAAATCCGGCGGTGTGGAGCACAGATACGCAGTATTTT
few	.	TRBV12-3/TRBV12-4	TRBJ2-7	CASSLVSIYEQYF	TGTGCCAGCAGTTTGGTCAGCATCTACGAGCAGTACTTC
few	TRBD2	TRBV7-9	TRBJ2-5	CASSASGGAVKETQYF	TGTGCCAGCAGCGCTAGCGGGGGGGCCGTGAAAGAGACCCAGTACTTC
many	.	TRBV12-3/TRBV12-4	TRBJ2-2	CASSLVAGELFF	TGTGCCAGCAGTTTAGTAGCCGGGGAGCTGTTTTTT
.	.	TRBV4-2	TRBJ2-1	CASSQGFDSYNEQFF	TGTGCCAGCAGCCAAGGCTTCGACTCCTACAATGAGCAGTTCTTC
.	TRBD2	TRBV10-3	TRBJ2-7	CAISEGLAGGSYEQYF	TGTGCCATCAGTGAGGGACTAGCGGGAGGATCCTACGAGCAGTACTTC
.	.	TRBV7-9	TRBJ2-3	CASTKDRVTDTQYF	TGTGCCAGTACCAAGGATAGGGTCACAGATACGCAGTATTTT
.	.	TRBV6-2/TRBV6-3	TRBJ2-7	CASSFPAYNNEQYF	TGTGCCAGCAGTTTCCCCGCCTACAATAACGAGCAGTACTTC
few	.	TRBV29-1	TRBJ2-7	CSVADRAVNEQYF	TGCAGCGTTGCCGATAGAGCGGTCAACGAGCAGTACTTC
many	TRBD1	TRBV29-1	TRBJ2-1	CSVRDRDPISF	TGCAGCGTTAGGGACAGGGACCCAATTTCCTTC
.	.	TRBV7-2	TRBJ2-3	CASSLRQYADTQYF	TGTGCCAGCAGCTTACGACAGTACGCGGATACGCAGTATTTT
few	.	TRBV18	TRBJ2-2	CASSPPSRTPNTGELFF	TGTGCCAGCTCACCACCGTCCCGGACCCCGAACACCGGGGAGCTGTTTTTT
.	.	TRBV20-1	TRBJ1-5	CSAAEVDNQPQHF	TGCAGTGCCGCGGAGGTGGATAATCAGCCCCAGCATTTT
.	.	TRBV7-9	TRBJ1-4	CASSFQGQRELFF	TGTGCCAGCAGCTTTCAAGGGCAGCGAGAACTGTTTTTT
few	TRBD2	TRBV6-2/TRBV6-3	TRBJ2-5	CASSFVILAGVGQETQYF	TGTGCCAGCAGTTTTGTGATACTAGCGGGGGTTGGGCAAGAGACCCAGTACTTC
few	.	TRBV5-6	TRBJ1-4	CASSLEATANEKLFF	TGTGCCAGCAGCTTGGAGGCAACGGCCAATGAAAAACTGTTTTTT
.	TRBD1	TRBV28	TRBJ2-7	CASSRTGAVYEQYF	TGTGCCAGCAGTAGGACAGGGGCCGTTTACGAGCAGTACTTC
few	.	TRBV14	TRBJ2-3	CASSQDFRSTDTQYF	TGTGCCAGCAGCCAAGATTTTCGCAGCACAGATACGCAGTATTTT
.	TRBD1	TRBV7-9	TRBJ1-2	CASDEDRGFNGYTF	TGTGCCAGCGACGAGGACAGGGGATTCAATGGCTACACCTTC
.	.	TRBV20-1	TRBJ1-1	CSARDLSTENTEAFF	TGCAGTGCTAGGGACCTCTCGACCGAGAACACTGAAGCTTTCTTT
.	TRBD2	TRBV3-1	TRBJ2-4	CASSQDLGLAGLYF	TGTGCCAGCAGCCAGGATTTAGGACTAGCGGGGCTGTACTTC
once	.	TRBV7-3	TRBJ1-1	CASSLIPDSLTTEAFF	TGTGCCAGCAGCTTAATCCCTGACTCCCTGACCACTGAAGCTTTCTTT